The 28 T cell receptor beta chains reported below all come from one sample, sequenced in a study of blood T cell repertoires in COVID-19. Measured with immunoSEQ multiplex PCR; TCRdb has only the in-frame clones, and not every one. The sample includes roughly 260,000 clones, 85% to 90% seen only once; the top ten take 3% to 4%. The sequencing sample was made of peripheral blood. The receptors derive from a woman aged 40 to 55 with acute or convalescent COVID-19.

The chain has TRBV6-6 and TRBJ2-3; no firm D call. The CDR3 length is 14 residues. V lost 2 bases and J 4 bases, leaving 10 bases between the germline ends. Looked up from germline, CDR1 is MNHNY and CDR2 is SVGAGI (reference sequence). CDR3 sequence: CASSYRGFADTQYF. In DNA, the CDR3 is TGTGCCAGCAGTTACCGAGGCTTCGCAGATACGCAGTATTTT.

V and J are TRBV25-1 and TRBJ2-3; 7 bases are a match to TRBD2. Germline CDR1 is MGHDK and CDR2 is SYGVNS. J lost 4 bases, V lost 1 base, and 2 bases had no gene match. CDR3 length equals 14 residues. The chain's CDR3 is CASSEWEGPDTQYF. The CDR3 nucleotides are TGTGCCAGCAGTGAATGGGAGGGCCCAGATACGCAGTATTTT.

The V call is TRBV4-1, the J call TRBJ1-5; perhaps TRBD1 as D (5 bases). The CDR3 runs 14 residues. CDR1 and CDR2 (germline): MGHRA, YSYEKL. V was trimmed by 5 bases and J by 3 bases, leaving 11 bases between them. The CDR3 sequence: CASSKPDTNQPQHF. CDR3 bases: TGCGCCAGCAGCAAACCGGACACCAATCAGCCCCAGCATTTT.

The chain employs TRBV19 and TRBJ1-1; 7 bases align to TRBD1. Losses at the gene ends were 1 base for V and 1 base for J; bases not matched to a gene: 9. This CDR3 has 17 amino acids. The germline V gene encodes CDR1 LNHDA and CDR2 SQIVND (reference sequence). The CDR3 protein is CASSIGATGSTNTEAFF. For the CDR3, the DNA is TGTGCCAGTAGTATAGGGGCGACAGGGTCCACGAACACTGAAGCTTTCTTT. Based on the CDR3 plus reference TRBV19 and TRBJ1-1, the full variable domain is DGGITQSPKYLFRKEGQNVTLSCEQNLNHDAMYWYRQDPGQGLRLIYYSQIVNDFQKGDIAEGYSVSREKKESFPLTVTSAQKNPTAFYLCASSIGATGSTNTEAFFGQGTRLTVV.

The CDR3 sequence is CASSPRHYTGELFF. The DNA of the CDR3 is TGTGCCAGCAGCCCCCGACACTACACCGGGGAGCTGTTTTTT. The V gene is TRBV7-9, the J gene TRBJ2-2, with unresolved D. Germline V gene lookup returns CDR1 SEHNR and CDR2 FQNEAQ (reference sequence). The germline V and J ends were trimmed by 5 bases and 3 bases, with 10 bases remaining between them. This CDR3 has 14 amino acids.

This chain joins TRBV3-1 (or the pseudogene TRBV3-2) and TRBJ2-7; 10 positions match TRBD1. J lost 6 bases, V lost 4 bases, and 12 bases had no gene match. CDR1 and CDR2 from the germline V gene are LGHDT and YNNKEL (reference sequence). The CDR3 has 16 residues. The CDR3 sequence: CASSPSWGQGSAEQYV. For the CDR3, the DNA is TGTGCCAGCAGCCCATCCTGGGGACAGGGGTCGGCCGAGCAGTACGTC.

Note on this clone: This is likely a read error, given that the CDR3 carries no conserved phenylalanine or tryptophan at its end. The DNA is left out, because the CDR3 cannot be placed on it with certainty; the CDR3 is given as TCRdb lists it. J is TRBJ2-4 and V is TRBV2; TRBD2, the table's D call, lacks a check against the DNA. The germline gives CDR1 SNHLY, CDR2 FYNNEI. The CDR3 length is 13 residues, termini included. CDR3 region: CASSEVQRGTPRL.

The gene calls are TRBV5-1 and TRBJ1-4; no clear D. The CDR3 extends over 15 amino acids. Germline-derived CDR1 and CDR2 are SGHRS and YFSETQ. The V end lost 4 bases, the J end lost 8 bases, and 18 bases lay between the germline ends. This CDR3 is CASSPYNPLGEKLFF. Written as DNA, the CDR3 is TGCGCCAGCAGCCCCTATAACCCTCTCGGGGAAAAACTGTTTTTT.

The chain employs TRBV12-2 and TRBJ2-7; TRBD1 is the table's D call and was not checked against the DNA. TRBV12-2 is assigned pseudogene status. The CDR3 sequence is 17 residues long. Written as DNA, the CDR3 is TGTGCAAGTCGCTTAGCCCTCCGGGACAGAAGCTCCTACGAGCAGTACGTC. Its translation: CASRLALRDRSSYEQYV.

The gene calls are TRBV6-4 and TRBJ2-1; 7 bases line up with TRBD1. This CDR3 has 16 amino acids. The V gene end was trimmed by 4 bases and the J gene end by 0 bases; junction bases not matched to a gene: 6. Germline-derived CDR1 and CDR2 are MRHNA and SNTAGT. The DNA for the CDR3 is TGTGCCAGCAGTGCTGCCCCAGGGGGCTCCTACAATGAGCAGTTCTTC. Translation gives CASSAAPGGSYNEQFF.

The CDR3 here is CASSVAGSSGNTIYF. The CDR3 region has the DNA TGTGCCAGCAGCGTAGCGGGGAGCTCTGGAAACACCATATATTTT. The V gene is TRBV9, the J gene TRBJ1-3; D is uncertain. The CDR3 totals 15 residues. The germline gives CDR1 SGDLS, CDR2 YYNGEE. Trimming left V 0 bases short and J 0 bases short, with 7 bases between. Together with reference TRBV9 and TRBJ1-3, the CDR3 gives the full variable domain: DSGVTQTPKHLITATGQRVTLRCSPRSGDLSVYWYQQSLDQGLQFLIQYYNGEERAKGNILERFSAQQFPDLHSELNLSSLELGDSALYFCASSVAGSSGNTIYFGEGSWLTVV.

The rearrangement links TRBV7-8 to TRBJ2-7; 11 nucleotides align to TRBD1. V lost 5 bases and J lost 4; bases outside the gene matches: 7. Germline CDR1 SGHVS, CDR2 FQNEAQ. The CDR3 runs 15 residues. The CDR3 region is CASSQMDRGLYEQYV. The CDR3 DNA sequence: TGTGCCAGCAGCCAAATGGACAGGGGGCTTTACGAGCAGTACGTC.

The chain is built from TRBV5-1 and TRBJ2-2, with 9 bases lining up with TRBD1. Per germline, CDR1 SGHRS and CDR2 YFSETQ. V shed 4 bases, J shed 4 bases, and the junction held 14 bases outside the gene matches. The CDR3 spans 18 residues. The CDR3 region has the DNA TGCGCCAGCAGCCCGACAGGGGGGACCTCGATTGGCACCGGGGAGCTGTTTTTT. Encoded protein: CASSPTGGTSIGTGELFF.

The chain employs TRBV5-1 and TRBJ2-7; 10 nucleotides match TRBD1. CDR1 SGHRS and CDR2 YFSETQ come from the germline V gene. The trim removed 0 bases at V and 7 bases at J, leaving 4 bases unmatched. The CDR3 consists of 14 residues. The CDR3 DNA reads as TGCGCCAGCAGCTTGGGGGGGACAGGGGAAGAGCAGTACGTC. It encodes CASSLGGTGEEQYV.

The chain combines TRBV29-1 with TRBJ1-2; 8 nucleotides align to TRBD1. V lost 5 bases and J lost 3; bases outside the gene matches: 8. The germline CDR1 and CDR2 sequences are SQVTM and ANQGSEA. The CDR3 extends over 14 amino acids. CDR3 in amino acids: CSVSGATGDYGYTF. CDR3 in DNA: TGCAGCGTTTCGGGGGCGACAGGGGACTATGGCTACACCTTC.

The chain joins TRBV4-2 to TRBJ1-1; 7 bases agree with TRBD1. The J segment lost 3 bases and the V segment lost 2 bases, leaving 12 bases of the junction unmatched. Germline CDR1 and CDR2: LGHNA and YNFKEQ. The CDR3 loop spans 17 amino acids. The CDR3 DNA reads as TGTGCCAGCAGCCAATATCTCGCTCAGGGGGGTTACACTGAAGCTTTCTTT. Translating it yields CASSQYLAQGGYTEAFF.

The J gene is TRBJ2-1, the V gene TRBV30; TRBD2 matches at 10 bases. V lost 5 bases, J lost 7 bases, and 11 bases stayed unmatched. Germline loops: CDR1 GTSNPN, CDR2 SVGIG (reference sequence). The CDR3 covers 15 residues. The CDR3 spells CAWDTKRGGHNEQFF. CDR3 nucleotides: TGTGCCTGGGACACCAAGCGGGGGGGCCATAATGAGCAGTTCTTC.

This clone was seen a few times. The rearrangement links TRBV6-6 to TRBJ1-2; the D gene is possibly TRBD1 (6 bases). Per the germline V gene, CDR1 is MNHNY and CDR2 is SVGAGI (reference sequence). The CDR3 runs 15 residues. V lost 6 bases to trimming and J lost 3 bases, with 17 bases between them. CDR3 bases: TGTGCCAGCAGCAACGGCCGCGGGGGGCACTATGGCTACACCTTC. Protein sequence: CASSNGRGGHYGYTF.

This clone was detected only once. V and J are TRBV7-2 and TRBJ2-3, with 9 bases matching TRBD2. This CDR3 contains 17 residues. The V gene end was trimmed by 1 base and the J gene end by 6 bases; junction bases not matched to a gene: 11. The germline gives CDR1 SGHTA, CDR2 FQGNSA. CDR3 DNA: TGTGCCAGCAGCTTAGGGGTGCGGGGGGGCGAGAGGGATACGCAGTATTTT. Translated: CASSLGVRGGERDTQYF.

The chain links TRBV30 to TRBJ1-2; a possible D gene is TRBD1 (5 bases). Germline loops: CDR1 GTSNPN, CDR2 SVGIG (reference sequence). The germline V and J ends were trimmed by 5 bases and 3 bases, with 13 bases remaining between them. The CDR3 is made up of 13 amino acids. The CDR3 DNA follows: TGTGCCTGGGAAGAAACAGGCTACTATGGCTACACCTTC. This sequence encodes CAWEETGYYGYTF.

V is TRBV7-8 and J is TRBJ1-5; D may be TRBD1 (5 bases). The V end lost 1 base, the J end lost 5 bases, and 15 bases lay between the germline ends. This CDR3 comprises 16 residues. The germline V gene has CDR1 SGHVS and CDR2 FQNEAQ. Here the CDR3 DNA reads TGTGCCAGCAGCTTAGTTCTTAGCTCCAGGGATCAGCCCCAGCATTTT. This gives the protein CASSLVLSSRDQPQHF.

The chain combines TRBV29-1 with TRBJ1-2; D unclear. The CDR3 runs 15 residues. V gave up 4 bases and J gave up 3 bases, with 18 bases separating them. Looked up from germline, CDR1 is SQVTM and CDR2 is ANQGSEA. CDR3 in DNA: TGCAGCGTTGTAAGCAGGCGGGCGGAACACTATGGCTACACCTTC. Translation gives CSVVSRRAEHYGYTF.

This clone was seen only once. J is TRBJ1-1 and V is TRBV12-3 or TRBV12-4; D remains unclear. This CDR3 spans 12 amino acids. Trimming cost V 5 bases and J 1 base, with 5 bases left between them. The CDR3 region is CASSIRNTEAFF. The CDR3 bases are TGTGCCAGCAGTATCCGGAACACTGAAGCTTTCTTT.

The V call is TRBV10-3, the J call TRBJ1-2; 7 positions match TRBD1. The CDR3 extends over 13 amino acids. Germline CDR1 ENHRY, CDR2 SYGVKD. J lost 8 bases, V lost 7 bases, and 10 bases had no gene match. In DNA form, the CDR3 reads TGTGCCATCAAGGGGGCCACCTCGGCAGGCTACACCTTC. This translates into CAIKGATSAGYTF.

CDR3 nucleotide sequence: TGTGCCAGCAGCTTTACGGGACTCACGCAGGGCTATGGCTACACCTTC. It encodes CASSFTGLTQGYGYTF. The chain joins TRBV11-2 to TRBJ1-2, with D maybe TRBD1 (5 bases). Trimming cost V 3 bases and J 4 bases, with 18 bases left between them. The CDR3 contains 16 residues. Germline lookup yields CDR1 SGHAT and CDR2 FQNNGV.

The V call is TRBV9, the J call TRBJ2-2; weak D call: TRBD2 (6 bases). V was pared by 3 bases and J by 4 bases, with 16 bases between. The CDR3 loop spans 16 amino acids. Germline V CDR1 and CDR2: SGDLS, YYNGEE. This CDR3 reads CASSESRLGATGELFF. CDR3 nucleotides: TGTGCCAGCAGCGAGAGCCGACTAGGTGCCACCGGGGAGCTGTTTTTT.

This rearrangement joins TRBV5-1 to TRBJ2-7; 9 bases are a match to TRBD1. The CDR3 is 17 amino acids. Germline CDR1 and CDR2: SGHRS and YFSETQ. The V gene end was trimmed by 0 bases and the J gene end by 3 bases; junction bases not matched to a gene: 10. The CDR3 sequence is CASSLGASPGQGYEQYV. For the CDR3, the DNA is TGCGCCAGCAGCTTGGGGGCCAGCCCGGGACAGGGCTACGAGCAGTACGTC.

This chain connects TRBV25-1 to TRBJ2-1; 10 bases are a match to TRBD1. Germline V gives CDR1 MGHDK, CDR2 SYGVNS. V dropped 5 bases and J dropped 6; count of bases not matched to a gene: 7. The CDR3 runs to 15 residues. The CDR3 region has the DNA TGTGCCAGCAGTAGTCCGGGACAGGGGATCAATGAGCAGTTCTTC. Protein sequence: CASSSPGQGINEQFF.